This T cell receptor (beta chain) came from a study of shared clonotypes between healthy human individuals. CD45RA-negative memory and CD45RA+ naive subsets were split from the CD4+ cells. Clones were sequenced by immunoSEQ multiplex PCR, and TCRdb holds only the in-frame ones, with some missing. The table shows hundreds of thousands of clones, with approximately 79% occurring only once. With regard to this clone: No antigen is known for it. The sample carries other DNA sequences with the same CDR3.

Findings of the study overall: The study found lower generation probabilities in non-shared clonotypes than in those shared by all four donors.

There are 15 residues in the CDR3. Trimming removed 1 base at V and 0 bases at J, with 9 bases between. Per germline, CDR1 SGHRS and CDR2 YFSETQ. The J gene is TRBJ2-3, the V gene TRBV5-1, with D perhaps TRBD1 (6 bases). This sequence was found in a woman younger than 45 in good health. Sequenced sample: memory CD4+ T cells sorted from blood. Sample subset: CD45RA-negative fraction. This CDR3 is CASSLNRVSTDTQYF. The CDR3 DNA reads as TGCGCCAGCAGCTTGAACAGGGTTAGCACAGATACGCAGTATTTT.